Each of the 21 T cell receptor beta chains below was sequenced from the same sample in a study of blood T cell repertoires in COVID-19. Sequenced by immunoSEQ multiplex PCR; TCRdb stores in-frame clones only, minus some. The table shows about 170,000 clones, with around 84% occurring only once. Input material: PBMCs or T cells enriched from blood (not recorded which). The receptors were gathered from a man aged 50 or older who had recovered from COVID-19.

This clone appeared a few times. V and J are TRBV5-1 and TRBJ1-1; possible D gene TRBD1, 5 bases. V lost 6 bases to trimming and J lost 1 base, with 16 bases between them. CDR1 is SGHRS and CDR2 is YFSETQ in the germline V gene. The length of the CDR3 is 15 residues. The chain's CDR3 is CASTLSVTGNTEAFF. DNA of the CDR3: TGCGCCAGCACTCTGTCCGTCACAGGGAACACTGAAGCTTTCTTT.

The CDR3 coding sequence is TGCGCCAGCAGCCTACGGACAGGGAGGGACACCGGGGAGCTGTTTTTT. Protein product: CASSLRTGRDTGELFF. The chain employs TRBV5-1 and TRBJ2-2; tentatively, D is TRBD1 (8 bases). The V gene lost 4 bases and the J gene lost 3 bases, with 16 bases spanning the gap. The CDR3 covers 16 residues. Germline loops: CDR1 SGHRS, CDR2 YFSETQ.

This chain connects TRBV19 to TRBJ1-4; D is unresolved. The germline V and J ends were trimmed by 3 bases and 2 bases, with 7 bases remaining between them. CDR3 length: 14 amino acids. The germline CDR1 and CDR2 sequences are LNHDA and SQIVND (reference sequence). The CDR3 DNA sequence: TGTGCCAGTAGTATGAGTGTGACTAATGAAAAACTGTTTTTT. Protein: CASSMSVTNEKLFF.

J is TRBJ1-4 and V is TRBV28; D is uncertain. V was clipped by 6 bases and J by 3 bases, with 11 bases between them. Germline V CDR1 and CDR2: MDHEN, SYDVKM. The CDR3 spans 14 residues. CDR3 nucleotide sequence: TGTGCCAGCAGAAAGGGAGTGGCTAATGAAAAACTGTTTTTT. Protein: CASRKGVANEKLFF.

The rearrangement joins TRBV6-5 to TRBJ2-7; TRBD2 matches at 8 bases. CDR3 length: 16 amino acids. Germline V lookup: CDR1 MNHEY, CDR2 SVGAGI. V lost 1 base and J lost 7; bases outside the gene matches: 12. CDR3 in amino acids: CASSYFPGLGVFEQYF. The CDR3 region has the DNA TGTGCCAGCAGTTACTTTCCGGGACTAGGGGTCTTTGAGCAGTACTTC.

The chain is built from TRBV6-5 and TRBJ2-1; the D gene is possibly TRBD1 (6 bases). Germline V gives CDR1 MNHEY, CDR2 SVGAGI. The length of the CDR3 is 14 residues. Trimming removed 0 bases from V and 7 bases from J, with 10 bases in between. The CDR3 coding sequence is TGTGCCAGCAGTTACTCTACAGGGAAAAATGAGCAGTTCTTC. It codes for CASSYSTGKNEQFF.

The rearrangement links TRBV28 to TRBJ1-2; D remains ambiguous. Trimming removed 5 bases at V and 6 bases at J, with 16 bases between. From germline, CDR1 is MDHEN and CDR2 SYDVKM. This CDR3 region has 14 residues. In DNA form, the CDR3 reads TGTGCCAGCAGTCTAACCTGGTCCGGAGATGGCTACACCTTC. Translation gives CASSLTWSGDGYTF.

This clone has a single count. V is TRBV20-1 and J is TRBJ1-2; weak D call: TRBD1 (6 bases). CDR3 size: 10 residues. V lost 7 bases and J 9 bases, leaving 12 bases between the germline ends. CDR1 DFQATT and CDR2 SNEGSKA come from the germline V gene (reference sequence). CDR3 amino acids: CSGTGTSYTF. The CDR3 bases are TGCAGTGGTACAGGGACAAGCTACACCTTC.

V usage is TRBV7-2 and J usage is TRBJ2-3; 12 nucleotides agree with TRBD1. CDR1 is SGHTA and CDR2 is FQGNSA in the germline V gene. J was trimmed by 5 bases and V by 3 bases; bases with no gene match: 6. The CDR3 length is 16 residues. The CDR3 sequence: CASSLGGQGALDTQYF. The CDR3 DNA follows: TGTGCCAGCAGCTTGGGGGGACAGGGGGCATTAGATACGCAGTATTTT.

The chain carries TRBV27 and TRBJ1-6, with D perhaps TRBD1 (5 bases). Germline V gene data show CDR1 as MNHEY and CDR2 as SMNVEV (reference sequence). The CDR3 is made up of 13 amino acids. Trimming pared 5 bases from V and 7 bases from J, leaving 9 bases between. The CDR3 loop is CASSQQENSPLHF. CDR3 nucleotides: TGTGCCAGCAGTCAACAGGAAAATTCACCCCTCCACTTT.

The V and J genes are TRBV4-1 and TRBJ1-1; a weak D match, TRBD1 (6 bases). Germline V gene lookup returns CDR1 MGHRA and CDR2 YSYEKL. Trimming cost V 0 bases and J 6 bases, with 14 bases left between them. CDR3 size: 15 residues. CDR3 in amino acids: CASSQEGARGAEAFF. For the CDR3, the DNA is TGCGCCAGCAGCCAAGAGGGGGCCCGAGGCGCTGAAGCTTTCTTT.

The chain recombines TRBV2 with TRBJ1-5, with TRBD1 as a possible D gene (6 bases). The V end was cut by 6 bases, the J end by 2 bases, with 17 bases between. From germline, CDR1 is SNHLY and CDR2 FYNNEI. The CDR3 runs to 16 residues. CDR3 in DNA: TGTGCCAGCAGGGAGAGACAGGACATTGGCAATCAGCCCCAGCATTTT. Translated, it gives CASRERQDIGNQPQHF.

The chain employs TRBV14 and TRBJ1-1, with D unresolved. Germline-derived CDR1 and CDR2 are SGHDN and FVKESK. CDR3 length: 15 amino acids. Between the trimmed V and J ends, which lost 4 bases and 2 bases, there was a span of 14 bases. CDR3 bases: TGTGCCAGCAGCCCCTTAGGAACAGCTAACACTGAAGCTTTCTTT. Its translation is CASSPLGTANTEAFF.

The rearrangement links TRBV3-1 (or the pseudogene TRBV3-2) to TRBJ1-6; D is unresolved. The CDR3 consists of 15 residues. V was trimmed by 3 bases and J by 9 bases, leaving 15 bases between them. Germline loops: CDR1 LGHDT, CDR2 YNNKEL (reference sequence). CDR3 sequence: CASSQFSPDSSPLHF. The CDR3 region has the DNA TGTGCCAGCAGCCAGTTTTCCCCCGATAGTTCACCCCTCCACTTT.

This clone was recorded a few times. This chain connects TRBV12-3 or TRBV12-4 to TRBJ2-5; no clear D. The CDR3 runs to 13 residues. Trimming shortened V by 3 bases and J by 3 bases, and 8 bases separated the two germline ends. CDR3 residues: CASSLNYKETQYF. CDR3 bases: TGTGCCAGCAGTTTGAACTACAAAGAGACCCAGTACTTC.

The chain carries TRBV18 and TRBJ1-2; D ambiguous. Trimming pared 8 bases from V and 0 bases from J, leaving 19 bases between. The CDR3 runs to 16 residues. Germline-derived CDR1 and CDR2 are KGHSH and LQKENI. This CDR3 is CASPKVGEEANYGYTF. For the CDR3, the DNA is TGTGCCAGCCCGAAAGTTGGGGAGGAAGCTAACTATGGCTACACCTTC. Looking up the rest from reference TRBV18 and TRBJ1-2 gives the full variable domain: NAGVMQNPRHLVRRRGQEARLRCSPMKGHSHVYWYRQLPEEGLKFMVYLQKENIIDESGMPKERFSAEFPKEGPSILRIQQVVRGDSAAYFCASPKVGEEANYGYTFGSGTRLTVV.

The chain combines TRBV4-1 with TRBJ2-5; TRBD1 aligns across 7 bases. V was clipped by 3 bases and J by 5 bases; unmatched bases: 12. Germline values: CDR1 MGHRA, CDR2 YSYEKL. This CDR3 comprises 16 residues. The CDR3 nucleotides are TGCGCCAGCAGCCATACCCGGGACAGACAGGAGGAGACCCAGTACTTC. Protein sequence: CASSHTRDRQEETQYF.

The chain links TRBV6-5 to TRBJ2-7; weak D call: TRBD1 (6 bases). The V and J ends lost 4 bases and 2 bases respectively, with 12 bases between them. The germline V gene encodes CDR1 MNHEY and CDR2 SVGAGI. CDR3 size: 14 residues. The CDR3 coding sequence is TGTGCCAGCAGTTTACCGACAGGTCCCTACGAGCAGTACTTC. Its translation: CASSLPTGPYEQYF.

This chain links TRBV9 with TRBJ2-7, with 8 bases aligning to TRBD2. Germline values: CDR1 SGDLS, CDR2 YYNGEE. Germline trimming cut 4 bases from V and 3 bases from J; bases unmatched to any gene: 3. This CDR3 has 13 residues. The CDR3 loop is CASSLTSGYEQYF. CDR3 bases: TGTGCCAGCAGCCTTACTAGCGGCTACGAGCAGTACTTC. The whole variable domain, filled in from reference TRBV9 and TRBJ2-7, reads DSGVTQTPKHLITATGQRVTLRCSPRSGDLSVYWYQQSLDQGLQFLIQYYNGEERAKGNILERFSAQQFPDLHSELNLSSLELGDSALYFCASSLTSGYEQYFGPGTRLTVT.

J is TRBJ1-1 and V is TRBV10-1, with 7 nucleotides matching TRBD1. With 4 bases clipped from V and 2 bases from J, the junction kept 4 bases outside the gene matches. The CDR3 has 14 residues. Germline-derived CDR1 and CDR2 are WNHNN and SYGVQD (reference sequence). The CDR3 loop reads CASSAGTANTEAFF. CDR3 sequence (DNA): TGCGCCAGCAGTGCGGGGACAGCCAACACTGAAGCTTTCTTT.

V is TRBV30 and J is TRBJ2-3, with 9 positions matching TRBD2. Germline CDR1 and CDR2: GTSNPN and SVGIG (reference sequence). The V and J ends lost 1 base and 2 bases, in that order; junction bases with no gene match: 7. The CDR3 has 16 residues. The CDR3 loop is CAWSGVSGGLTDTQYF. The CDR3 DNA reads as TGTGCCTGGAGTGGAGTTAGCGGGGGCCTCACAGATACGCAGTATTTT.